What follows is one T cell receptor beta chain and its context. What it binds is unknown. CDR3 length equals 14 residues. Germline V gives CDR1 MNHEY, CDR2 SVGAGI. The ends were cut back, 5 bases at V and 0 bases at J, with 10 bases in the middle. This specimen comes from a study of cytomegalovirus exposure and HLA in healthy donors. General observations from the study: DRB1 had the most TCR associations and HLA-C the fewest, a later analysis found, with rates varying by HLA locus. About 90% or about 30% of the time was how often most TCR beta V segments were productive, according to an earlier analysis. The study found most TCR sequences rare, yet found some public TCRs in many donors. From TCR beta sequences, most subjects' HLA-A and HLA-B alleles were reportedly predicted accurately.

PCR involved 60 Vbeta and 13 Jbeta primers. Generated by immunoSEQ multiplex PCR, the TCRdb table keeps only in-frame clones and is missing some. The sample yields about 160,000 clones, roughly 80% seen once. This TCR derives from a male donor in good health and CMV-seropositive. V gene TRBV6-5 combines with J gene TRBJ1-2; D unclear. Sequenced: PBMCs. The DNA for the CDR3 is TGTGCCAGCAGTGACGGAGTAGCTAACTATGGCTACACCTTC. This sequence encodes CASSDGVANYGYTF.